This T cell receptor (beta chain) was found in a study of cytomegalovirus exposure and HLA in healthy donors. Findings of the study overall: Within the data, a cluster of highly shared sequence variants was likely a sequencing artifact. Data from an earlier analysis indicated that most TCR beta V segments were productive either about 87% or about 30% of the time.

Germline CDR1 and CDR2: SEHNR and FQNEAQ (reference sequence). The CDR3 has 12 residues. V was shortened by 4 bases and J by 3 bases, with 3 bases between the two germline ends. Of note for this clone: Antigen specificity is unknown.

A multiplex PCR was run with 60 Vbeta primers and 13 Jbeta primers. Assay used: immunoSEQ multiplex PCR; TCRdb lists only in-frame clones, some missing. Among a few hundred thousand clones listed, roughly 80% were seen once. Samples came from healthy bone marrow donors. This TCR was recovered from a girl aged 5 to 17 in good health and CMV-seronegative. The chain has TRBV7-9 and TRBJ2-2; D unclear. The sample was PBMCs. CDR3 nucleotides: TGTGCCAGCAGCTCCGACACCGGGGAGCTGTTTTTT. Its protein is CASSSDTGELFF.